The present T cell receptor (beta chain) was sequenced within a study of blood T cells in healthy people across ages. Regarding the study as a whole: Long-lived donors had more naive CD4+ cells and higher diversity than aged donors.

The individuals who served as donors were healthy Caucasians living in Russia, aged roughly 6 to 100. Isolation yielded PBMCs, at least 7 million per sample, in every case. Primers used in a second PCR of roughly 6 to 11 cycles were a sample-barcoded 5' primer and a J-beta primer mix. Each sample yielded at least 2.5 million CDR3-containing paired-end reads. TCRdb fed the 5' RACE reads into MiXCR, producing one record per CDR3 protein. The profile covers some 780,000 distinct CDR3 sequences, with about 56% appearing a single time and more than 25% taken by the ten largest. About this clonotype itself: Its antigen is unidentified.

CDR1 is MDHEN, CDR2 SYDVKM, per germline. This CDR3 is built from 16 residues. The TCR originated in a man in his forties in good health. J is TRBJ2-7 and V is TRBV28, with 8 bases identical to TRBD2. Near its end, the DNA agrees better with TRBJ2-5, so the J call may be wrong. The sequenced sample was blood. CDR3 residues: CASSPPGAGVGETQYF. CDR3 nucleotide sequence: TGTGCCAGCAGTCCCCCCGGAGCGGGAGTGGGGGAGACCCAGTACTTC.